The present TCR beta chain was sequenced within a study of regulatory T cells in long-lasting Graves disease. iRepertoire HTBI primers and Arm-PCR of CDR3 regions built TCR beta libraries. In TCRdb, the multiplex PCR reads were re-called with MiXCR into one record per CDR3 protein. The sample yields 350,000 to 550,000 distinct CDR3 sequences, less than 15% seen once. Time point meaning: newly diagnosed GD, antithyroid drugs for less than 3 months. The TCR library used RNA extracted from PBMCs. These same data were also listed under a study on T cells in Graves' hyperthyroidism and ophthalmopathy.

The sequences come from peripheral blood mononuclear cells (PBMCs), collected at new diagnosis, from a patient treated with antithyroid drugs. This TCR came from a woman aged 45-65 years with Graves disease.

This CDR3 is CASSQDGTGGFLGGSGNTIYF. CDR3 nucleotide sequence: TGTGCCAGCAGCCAAGATGGGACAGGGGGATTTCTAGGGGGCTCTGGAAACACCATATATTTT. The rearrangement links TRBV3-1 to TRBJ1-3; TRBD1 aligns across 11 bases. This CDR3 has 21 amino acids. The V gene end was trimmed by 0 bases and the J gene end by 0 bases; junction bases not matched to a gene: 13. From germline, CDR1 is LGHDT and CDR2 YNNKEL (reference sequence).